The next 30 T cell receptor beta chains were all read from a single sample in a study of cytomegalovirus exposure and HLA in healthy donors. This PCR relied on a set of 60 Vbeta primers and 13 Jbeta primers. Profiled with immunoSEQ multiplex PCR; TCRdb holds only in-frame clones, not every one. The sample has over 65,000 clones, about 81% seen once. Sequencing was done on a sample of PBMCs. These receptors came from a human donor in good health.

The chain is built from TRBV6-1 and TRBJ2-1; D not certain. This CDR3 has 15 amino acids. V dropped 6 bases and J dropped 3 bases, with 15 bases sitting between them. CDR1 MNHNS and CDR2 SASEGT come from the germline V gene. CDR3: CASRAQPLGYNEQFF. The CDR3 DNA reads as TGTGCCAGCAGGGCACAGCCCCTCGGCTACAATGAGCAGTTCTTC.

The chain employs TRBV5-8 and TRBJ1-1; 8 positions match TRBD1. From germline, CDR1 is SGHTS and CDR2 YDEGEE. This CDR3 region has 13 residues. Germline trimming cut 4 bases from V and 5 bases from J; bases unmatched to any gene: 4. The CDR3 nucleotides are TGTGCCAGCAGCCCGACAGGGGAGACTGAAGCTTTCTTT. This translates into CASSPTGETEAFF.

The rearrangement joins TRBV25-1 to TRBJ1-3; no firm D call. Germline V gene data show CDR1 as MGHDK and CDR2 as SYGVNS. The CDR3 has 15 amino acids. V was cut by 1 base and J by 4 bases, with 11 bases left in between. The CDR3, as DNA: TGTGCCAGCAGTGAATTTCGAGGGAACGGAAACACCATATATTTT. Protein: CASSEFRGNGNTIYF.

This chain uses TRBV7-2 with TRBJ2-7; TRBD2 might be the D (6 bases). The germline V gene has CDR1 SGHTA and CDR2 FQGNSA. The germline V and J ends were trimmed by 3 bases and 7 bases, with 16 bases remaining between them. The CDR3 extends over 14 amino acids. The CDR3 is CASSLGGALDEQYF. The CDR3 coding sequence is TGTGCCAGCAGCTTGGGGGGAGCTCTAGATGAGCAGTACTTC. The full variable domain, with the rest looked up from reference TRBV7-2 and TRBJ2-7, is GAGVSQSPSNKVTEKGKDVELRCDPISGHTALYWYRQSLGQGLEFLIYFQGNSAPDKSGLPSDRFSAERTGGSVSTLTIQRTQQEDSAVYLCASSLGGALDEQYFGPGTRLTVT.

The rearrangement links TRBV10-3 to TRBJ2-2, with TRBD2 identical over 16 bases. The length of the CDR3 is 19 residues. Germline assignment: CDR1 ENHRY and CDR2 SYGVKD. With V trimmed by 6 bases and J by 4 bases, 11 bases remained unmatched. In DNA, the CDR3 is TGTGCCATCAGCAATACCGGGACTAGCGGGGGGGCGGGCACCGGGGAGCTGTTTTTT. The encoded protein is CAISNTGTSGGAGTGELFF.

The chain uses TRBV27 and TRBJ1-1; 7 bases fit TRBD1. The CDR3 extends over 14 amino acids. CDR1 is MNHEY, CDR2 SMNVEV, per germline (reference sequence). The V segment lost 10 bases and the J segment 1 base; nucleotides outside the gene matches: 9. DNA for the CDR3: TGTGCCACCTCTACCAGACAGGGGAACACTGAAGCTTTCTTT. Translating it yields CATSTRQGNTEAFF.

The chain combines TRBV5-1 with TRBJ1-1, with 9 nucleotides matching TRBD1. The CDR3 is made up of 16 amino acids. The germline gives CDR1 SGHRS, CDR2 YFSETQ. V lost 3 bases and J lost 3; bases outside the gene matches: 9. CDR3 sequence: CASSWTGAQVDTEAFF. CDR3 nucleotides: TGCGCCAGCAGCTGGACAGGGGCGCAGGTGGACACTGAAGCTTTCTTT.

The V gene is TRBV6-5, the J gene TRBJ1-2; D is ambiguous. The germline CDR1 and CDR2 sequences are MNHEY and SVGAGI. The CDR3 is 16 amino acids. V was shortened by 4 bases and J by 5 bases, with 20 bases between the two germline ends. Here the CDR3 reads CASSSPPGRSGYGYTF. CDR3 bases: TGTGCCAGCAGTTCCCCTCCCGGACGGTCGGGGTATGGCTACACCTTC.

The chain couples TRBV5-8 to TRBJ2-5; 8 bases are a match to TRBD1. The better agreement between TRBJ2-7 and the DNA end casts doubt on the J call. The CDR3 totals 14 residues. From germline, CDR1 is SGHTS and CDR2 YDEGEE. This CDR3 is CASSLGQGKNEQYF. The CDR3 DNA reads TGTGCCAGCAGCTTGGGACAGGGGAAAAACGAGCAGTACTTC.

The chain has TRBV27 and TRBJ2-5, with D possibly being TRBD2 (7 bases). V was clipped by 4 bases and J by 4 bases, with 16 bases between them. Per the germline V gene, CDR1 is MNHEY and CDR2 is SMNVEV (reference sequence). There are 15 residues in the CDR3. The CDR3 bases are TGTGCCAGCAGTTCCCGTGGGGGGGGGCCAGAGACCCAGTACTTC. Its translation is CASSSRGGGPETQYF.

This clone was detected once. The J gene is TRBJ2-4, the V gene TRBV5-6; TRBD2 might be the D (6 bases). V was trimmed by 4 bases and J by 3 bases, leaving 14 bases between them. The CDR3 length is 15 residues. Looked up from germline, CDR1 is SGHDT and CDR2 is YYEEEE. The CDR3 region is CASSPPGGGKNIQYF. The CDR3 DNA reads as TGTGCCAGCAGCCCACCCGGGGGTGGCAAAAACATTCAGTACTTC.

The V call is TRBV11-1, the J call TRBJ1-2; 12 bases are a match to TRBD1. J was trimmed by 7 bases and V by 3 bases; bases with no gene match: 6. The length of the CDR3 is 15 residues. Looked up from germline, CDR1 is SGHAT and CDR2 is FQDESV (reference sequence). This CDR3 is CASSLEGQGARGYTF. In nucleotides, the CDR3 is TGTGCCAGCAGCTTGGAGGGACAGGGGGCGCGTGGCTACACCTTC.

This clone has just a few counts. The gene calls are TRBV14 and TRBJ2-5; D is unresolved. Germline V gene lookup returns CDR1 SGHDN and CDR2 FVKESK. CDR3 length: 15 residues. V was trimmed by 0 bases and J by 3 bases, leaving 11 bases between them. The CDR3 DNA is TGTGCCAGCAGCCAAGATAATAGGCGGAAAGAGACCCAGTACTTC. It translates to CASSQDNRRKETQYF.

The V call is TRBV9, the J call TRBJ2-2; 9 bases map to TRBD2. With V trimmed by 0 bases and J by 1 base, 4 bases remained unmatched. Germline V gives CDR1 SGDLS, CDR2 YYNGEE. The CDR3 length is 17 residues. CDR3 nucleotide sequence: TGTGCCAGCAGCGTAGAGTTAGCGGGGGTGAACACCGGGGAGCTGTTTTTT. Protein product: CASSVELAGVNTGELFF. Looking up the rest from reference TRBV9 and TRBJ2-2 gives the full variable domain: DSGVTQTPKHLITATGQRVTLRCSPRSGDLSVYWYQQSLDQGLQFLIQYYNGEERAKGNILERFSAQQFPDLHSELNLSSLELGDSALYFCASSVELAGVNTGELFFGEGSRLTVL.

This clone was found once. The junction does not match germline at one end; this may be a read error. J is TRBJ1-1 and V is TRBV7-9, with TRBD1 matching 7 bases. CDR1 and CDR2 from the germline V gene are SEHNR and FQNEAQ (reference sequence). The CDR3 is made up of 16 amino acids. CDR3 sequence (DNA): TGTTCCAGCAGCTTAAGGGCGGGGCAGGGGGGCACTGAAGCTTTCTTT. Translation gives CSSSLRAGQGGTEAFF.

The V and J genes are TRBV5-1 and TRBJ2-5, with TRBD2 matching 7 bases. CDR3 length equals 16 residues. Germline CDR1 and CDR2: SGHRS and YFSETQ. The junction had 7 bases not matched to a gene; V was cut back by 2 bases and J by 0 bases. CDR3 nucleotides: TGCGCCAGCAGCTTTACAAGCGGGGCGTACCAAGAGACCCAGTACTTC. Translating gives CASSFTSGAYQETQYF.

This clone came up once. The chain links TRBV7-8 to TRBJ1-6; 7 bases map to TRBD1. With 1 base clipped from V and 8 bases from J, the junction kept 8 bases outside the gene matches. This CDR3 contains 16 residues. Germline V gene sequence: CDR1 SGHVS, CDR2 FQNEAQ. The CDR3 bases are TGTGCCAGCAGCTTAGGCAGACAGGGCTCGCATTCACCCCTCCACTTT. Amino acids: CASSLGRQGSHSPLHF.

The chain uses TRBV5-1 and TRBJ2-3; 10 bases fit TRBD1. J was trimmed by 6 bases and V by 4 bases; bases with no gene match: 8. This CDR3 is built from 15 residues. Germline V gene sequence: CDR1 SGHRS, CDR2 YFSETQ. The CDR3 loop reads CASSAGGTGVDTQYF. CDR3 nucleotides: TGCGCCAGCAGCGCTGGGGGGACAGGGGTGGATACGCAGTATTTT.

This clone was found once. The CDR3, as DNA: TGTGCCAGCAGCTTAGCCGGGGGTGGCTCCTACGAGCAGTACTTC. This translates into CASSLAGGGSYEQYF. The rearrangement uses TRBV7-2 and TRBJ2-7, with TRBD2 as a possible D gene (6 bases). The germline CDR1 and CDR2 sequences are SGHTA and FQGNSA. The CDR3 is 15 residues long. Trimming took 0 bases from V and 0 from J, leaving 9 bases between them.

Concerning this clone itself: Additional DNA sequences in this sample encode the identical CDR3. The chain employs TRBV28 and TRBJ1-2, with D perhaps TRBD1 (6 bases). V was trimmed by 6 bases and J by 5 bases, leaving 10 bases between them. The CDR3 totals 12 residues. CDR1 MDHEN and CDR2 SYDVKM come from the germline V gene. The chain's CDR3 is CASRLQGYGYTF. The CDR3 DNA reads TGTGCCAGCAGGTTACAGGGTTATGGCTACACCTTC.

The chain recombines TRBV27 with TRBJ2-1; D remains unclear. This CDR3 is 15 amino acids long. Trimming shortened V by 6 bases and J by 1 base, and 13 bases separated the two germline ends. Germline V gives CDR1 MNHEY, CDR2 SMNVEV (reference sequence). The CDR3 here is CASSSHSSSYNEQFF. DNA of the CDR3: TGTGCCAGCAGCTCACATAGCAGTTCCTACAATGAGCAGTTCTTC.

The CDR3 region is CASSGPSGGERSTQYF. CDR3 sequence (DNA): TGTGCCAGCAGCGGACCTAGCGGTGGAGAGAGGTCGACCCAGTACTTC. V is TRBV7-8 and J is TRBJ2-5, with 7 bases lining up with TRBD2. V gave up 5 bases and J gave up 7 bases; unmatched junction bases: 16. Germline CDR1 reads SGHVS; CDR2 reads FQNEAQ. The CDR3 totals 16 residues. Using reference TRBV7-8 and TRBJ2-5 for the parts outside the CDR3, the full variable domain is GAGVSQSPRYKVAKRGQDVALRCDPISGHVSLFWYQQALGQGPEFLTYFQNEAQLDKSGLPSDRFFAERPEGSVSTLKIQRTQQEDSAVYLCASSGPSGGERSTQYFGPGTRLLVL.

This rearrangement joins TRBV11-3 to TRBJ1-5; D might be TRBD1 (6 bases). Germline CDR1 SGHNT, CDR2 YENEEA. V was clipped by 7 bases and J by 4 bases, with 14 bases between them. This CDR3 has 14 residues. CDR3 DNA sequence: TGTGCCAGCACCCCGACAGGAAAAAATCAGCCCCAGCATTTT. It yields the protein CASTPTGKNQPQHF. Looking up the rest from reference TRBV11-3 and TRBJ1-5 gives the full variable domain: EAGVVQSPRYKIIEKKQPVAFWCNPISGHNTLYWYLQNLGQGPELLIRYENEEAVDDSQLPKDRFSAERLKGVDSTLKIQPAELGDSAVYLCASTPTGKNQPQHFGDGTRLSIL.

The chain combines TRBV28 with TRBJ1-1; perhaps TRBD1 as D (5 bases). V was clipped by 2 bases and J by 1 base, with 11 bases between them. The CDR3 length is 15 residues. Looked up from germline, CDR1 is MDHEN and CDR2 is SYDVKM. CDR3 nucleotide sequence: TGTGCCAGCAGTTTAACGGCAGGGCCGAACACTGAAGCTTTCTTT. Amino acid sequence: CASSLTAGPNTEAFF.

This sequence joins TRBV19 and TRBJ1-1; D not resolved. CDR1 LNHDA and CDR2 SQIVND come from the germline V gene (reference sequence). CDR3 size: 14 residues. Trimming left V 1 base short and J 8 bases short, with 14 bases between. This CDR3 reads CASSIVSDAPEAFF. The DNA for the CDR3 is TGTGCCAGTAGTATAGTCAGTGATGCCCCGGAAGCTTTCTTT.

The J gene is TRBJ2-3, the V gene TRBV30; TRBD2 might be the D (6 bases). Germline V CDR1 and CDR2: GTSNPN, SVGIG (reference sequence). V lost 4 bases and J lost 6, with 14 bases in between. This CDR3 is 13 amino acids long. CDR3 nucleotides: TGTGCCTGGACAGTACGGAGGGCCGATACGCAGTATTTT. Amino acids: CAWTVRRADTQYF.

This clone was counted once. This sequence joins TRBV19 and TRBJ1-6, with D uncertain. This CDR3 is built from 12 residues. CDR1 and CDR2 from the germline V gene are LNHDA and SQIVND (reference sequence). V shed 5 bases and J shed 7 bases, with 6 bases lying between them. CDR3 region: CASSQQNSPLHF. The CDR3 DNA sequence: TGTGCCAGTAGTCAACAGAATTCACCCCTCCACTTT.

CDR3 sequence (DNA): TGTGCCAGCAGCTCGGGGGGGACAGCGAACACTGAAGCTTTCTTT. It encodes CASSSGGTANTEAFF. The chain links TRBV11-3 to TRBJ1-1; TRBD1 matches 7 bases. Germline CDR1 and CDR2: SGHNT and YENEEA. The CDR3 sequence is 15 residues long. The V gene end was trimmed by 4 bases and the J gene end by 1 base; junction bases not matched to a gene: 6. The whole variable domain, remainder taken from reference TRBV11-3 and TRBJ1-1, is EAGVVQSPRYKIIEKKQPVAFWCNPISGHNTLYWYLQNLGQGPELLIRYENEEAVDDSQLPKDRFSAERLKGVDSTLKIQPAELGDSAVYLCASSSGGTANTEAFFGQGTRLTVV.

The gene calls are TRBV7-3 and TRBJ2-2; 7 bases match TRBD1. J gave up 6 bases and V 7 bases, and 17 bases lay outside the gene matches. This CDR3 is 17 amino acids long. The germline gives CDR1 SGHTA, CDR2 FQGTGA. The CDR3 DNA sequence: TGTGCCAGCACCGACTACCCTGTGAAGGGGGCCGCCGGGGAGCTGTTTTTT. Its protein is CASTDYPVKGAAGELFF.

The J gene is TRBJ1-6, the V gene TRBV5-8, with a tentative D call TRBD1 (6 bases). The germline V and J ends were trimmed by 2 bases and 0 bases, with 9 bases remaining between them. Germline-derived CDR1 and CDR2 are SGHTS and YDEGEE. This CDR3 has 16 amino acids. CDR3: CASSLLTGSYNSPLHF. In DNA, the CDR3 is TGTGCCAGCAGCTTACTGACAGGCTCCTATAATTCACCCCTCCACTTT.